One TCR beta chain is described in this entry. The antigen remains undetermined. Using a J-beta primer mix together with a sample-barcoded 5' primer, a second PCR was run for 7 to 11 cycles. Each cDNA molecule carried a tag from a template-switch adaptor that contained 12 random nucleotides. TCRdb independently ran MiXCR on the 5' RACE reads; one entry per CDR3 protein. The table has over 600,000 distinct CDR3 sequences, roughly three fifths seen once. The CDR3 loop spans 14 amino acids. V shed 1 base and J shed 2 bases, with 9 bases lying between them. Germline-derived CDR1 and CDR2 are DFQATT and SNEGSKA (reference sequence). The data originate from a study of blood T cells in healthy people across ages. Study conclusions and caveats: PBMCs that were unsorted prevented a conclusive naive versus antigen-experienced comparison.

The specimen sequenced was blood. The TCR comes from a man aged 35 to 55 in good health. The chain is built from TRBV20-1 and TRBJ2-1; D is undetermined. The CDR3 protein is CSARARLAYNEQFF. The DNA of the CDR3 is TGCAGTGCTAGAGCCAGACTCGCCTACAATGAGCAGTTCTTC.